This T cell receptor beta chain was retrieved from a study of cytomegalovirus exposure and HLA in healthy donors. Study context: Genetic ancestry analysis placed more than 80% of the approximately 400 donors that were genotyped in the Caucasian-associated cluster.

Regarding this clone: Antigen unknown.

This CDR3 contains 14 residues. Trimming stripped 5 bases from V and 6 bases from J, with 18 bases between. The germline gives CDR1 GTSNPN, CDR2 SVGIG (reference sequence). General study results and limits: For most subjects, TCR beta sequences were reported to predict HLA-A and HLA-B alleles with accuracy. Among TCR beta chains of equal frequency, HLA-associated ones were more clonally expanded in a later analysis. Excluded: some indistinguishable V segments such as TRBV6-2 and TRBV6-3.

Primers: 60 Vbeta forward and 13 Jbeta reverse. TCRdb's table, derived via immunoSEQ multiplex PCR, lists solely in-frame clones and lacks some. Among 170,000 or so clones listed, roughly 78% were seen once. The source is a woman aged 50 to 60 in good health and CMV-seropositive. The chain joins TRBV30 to TRBJ2-3, with a weak D call TRBD2 (6 bases). Sequencing input: PBMCs. CDR3 sequence (DNA): TGTGCCTGGGGACTATTGGGGCTGAGGGATACGCAGTATTTT. This gives the protein CAWGLLGLRDTQYF.